This T cell receptor beta chain was sequenced for a study of T cells in Graves' hyperthyroidism and ophthalmopathy. Whole-study context: Peripheral blood was secured at the point of initial diagnosis, before any treatment. The study's findings and limits: Most clonotypes that expanded in the thyroid above 0.001 also showed up in blood.

Amplification targeted TCR beta CDR3 regions from RNA transcripts. An initial round of RT-PCR targeting the TCR CDR3 relied on the HTBI primer set. TCRdb analysed the multiplex PCR reads with MiXCR anew, one entry per CDR3 protein. The sample yields 300,000 to 350,000 distinct CDR3 sequences, about 15% seen once. This clonotype was recorded many times. The antigen remains unidentified. The CDR3 sequence is 15 residues long. Per germline, CDR1 MNHEY and CDR2 SVGEGT. The V and J ends lost 4 bases and 3 bases respectively, with 13 bases between them. Patients between 18 and 65 years old had hyperthyroidism, newly diagnosed and lasting under 2 months.

The receptor was derived from a woman in her twenties or thirties with Graves' hyperthyroidism. V is TRBV6-2 or TRBV6-3 and J is TRBJ2-4; D may match TRBD1 or TRBD2 (5 bases each). Sequencing was done on a sample of blood. This CDR3 reads CASSLDGAGKNIQYF. The CDR3 DNA sequence: TGTGCCAGCAGTTTAGACGGGGCGGGCAAAAACATTCAGTACTTC.